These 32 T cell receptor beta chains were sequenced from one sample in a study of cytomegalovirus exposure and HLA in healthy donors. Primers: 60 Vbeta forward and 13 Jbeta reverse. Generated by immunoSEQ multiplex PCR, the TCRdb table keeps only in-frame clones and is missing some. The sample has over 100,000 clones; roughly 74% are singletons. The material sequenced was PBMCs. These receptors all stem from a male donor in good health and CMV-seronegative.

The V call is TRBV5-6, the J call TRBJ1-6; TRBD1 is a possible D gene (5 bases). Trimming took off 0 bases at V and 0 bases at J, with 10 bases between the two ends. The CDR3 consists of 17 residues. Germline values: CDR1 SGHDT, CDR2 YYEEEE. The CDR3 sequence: CASSLGQGGSYNSPLHF. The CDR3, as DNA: TGTGCCAGCAGCTTGGGGCAGGGAGGCTCCTATAATTCACCCCTCCACTTT.

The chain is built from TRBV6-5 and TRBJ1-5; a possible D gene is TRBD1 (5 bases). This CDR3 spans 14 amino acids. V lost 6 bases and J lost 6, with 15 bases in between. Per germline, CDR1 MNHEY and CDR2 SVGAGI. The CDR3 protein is CASSPAQGGQPQHF. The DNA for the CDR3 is TGTGCCAGCAGCCCGGCCCAGGGCGGTCAGCCCCAGCATTTT.

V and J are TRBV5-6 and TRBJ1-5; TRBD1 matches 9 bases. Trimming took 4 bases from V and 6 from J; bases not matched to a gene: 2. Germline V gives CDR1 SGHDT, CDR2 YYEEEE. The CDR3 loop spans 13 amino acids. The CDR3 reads CASSRTGVQPQHF. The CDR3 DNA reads TGTGCCAGCAGCAGGACAGGGGTTCAGCCCCAGCATTTT. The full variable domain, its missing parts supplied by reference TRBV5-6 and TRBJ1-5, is DAGVTQSPTHLIKTRGQQVTLRCSPKSGHDTVSWYQQALGQGPQFIFQYYEEEERQRGNFPDRFSGHQFPNYSSELNVNALLLGDSALYLCASSRTGVQPQHFGDGTRLSIL.

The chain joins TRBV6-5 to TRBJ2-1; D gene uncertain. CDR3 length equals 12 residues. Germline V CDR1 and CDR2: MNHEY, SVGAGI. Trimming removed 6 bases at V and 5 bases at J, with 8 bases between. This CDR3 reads CASSPGNNEQFF. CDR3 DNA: TGTGCCAGCAGCCCGGGTAACAATGAGCAGTTCTTC.

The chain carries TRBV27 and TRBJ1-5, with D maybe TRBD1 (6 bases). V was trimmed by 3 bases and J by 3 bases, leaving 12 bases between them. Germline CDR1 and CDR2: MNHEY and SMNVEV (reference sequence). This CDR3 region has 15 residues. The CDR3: CASSLSTGFNQPQHF. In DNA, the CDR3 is TGTGCCAGCAGTTTGTCTACAGGGTTCAATCAGCCCCAGCATTTT.

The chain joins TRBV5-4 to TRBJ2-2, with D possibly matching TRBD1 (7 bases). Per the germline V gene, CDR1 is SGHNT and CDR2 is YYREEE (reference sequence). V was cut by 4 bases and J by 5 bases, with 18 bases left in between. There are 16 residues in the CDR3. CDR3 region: CASSPKDRRGTGELFF. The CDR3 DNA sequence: TGTGCCAGCAGCCCCAAGGACAGGAGGGGAACCGGGGAGCTGTTTTTT.

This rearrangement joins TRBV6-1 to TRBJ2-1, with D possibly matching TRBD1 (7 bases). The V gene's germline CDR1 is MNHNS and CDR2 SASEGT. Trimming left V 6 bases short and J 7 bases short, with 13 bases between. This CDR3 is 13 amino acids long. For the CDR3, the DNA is TGTGCCAGCAGGGAGGGGGCGCGGAATGAGCAGTTCTTC. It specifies CASREGARNEQFF.

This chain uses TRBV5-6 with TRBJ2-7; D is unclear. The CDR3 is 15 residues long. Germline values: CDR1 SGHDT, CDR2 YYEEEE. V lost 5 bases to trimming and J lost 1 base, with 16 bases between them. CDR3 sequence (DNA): TGTGCCAGCAGGCTTCAGGTTGAGAAATCCTACGAGCAGTACTTC. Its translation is CASRLQVEKSYEQYF.

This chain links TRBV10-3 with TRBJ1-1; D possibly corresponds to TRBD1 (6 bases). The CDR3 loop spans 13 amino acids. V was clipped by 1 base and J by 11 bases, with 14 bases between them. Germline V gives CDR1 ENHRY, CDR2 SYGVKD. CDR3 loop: CAISELQGGWAFF. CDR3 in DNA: TGTGCCATCAGTGAGTTACAGGGTGGTTGGGCTTTCTTT.

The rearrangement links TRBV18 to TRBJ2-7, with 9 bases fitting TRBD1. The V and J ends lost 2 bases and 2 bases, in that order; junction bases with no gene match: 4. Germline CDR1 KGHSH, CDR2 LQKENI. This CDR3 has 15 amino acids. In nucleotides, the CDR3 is TGTGCCAGCTCACCAACCGGGACAGGGCCCTACGAGCAGTACTTC. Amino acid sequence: CASSPTGTGPYEQYF.

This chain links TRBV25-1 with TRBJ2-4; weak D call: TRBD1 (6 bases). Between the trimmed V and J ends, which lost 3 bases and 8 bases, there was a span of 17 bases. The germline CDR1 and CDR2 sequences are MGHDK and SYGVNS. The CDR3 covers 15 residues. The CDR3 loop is CASSDRVGARDIQYF. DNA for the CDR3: TGTGCCAGCAGTGACCGGGTGGGGGCCCGGGACATTCAGTACTTC.

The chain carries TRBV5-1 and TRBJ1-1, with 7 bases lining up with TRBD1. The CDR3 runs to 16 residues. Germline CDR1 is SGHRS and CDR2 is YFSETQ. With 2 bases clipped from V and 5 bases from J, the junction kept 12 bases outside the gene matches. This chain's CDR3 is CASSLIPDRAGTEAFF. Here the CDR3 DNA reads TGCGCCAGCAGCTTAATCCCTGACAGGGCGGGGACTGAAGCTTTCTTT.

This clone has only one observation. CDR3 nucleotides: TGTGCCAGCAGTTACTCAGGCGCGGGAGGCGCAGATACGCAGTATTTT. Amino acids: CASSYSGAGGADTQYF. The chain has TRBV6-6 and TRBJ2-3; 8 bases are a match to TRBD2. The CDR3 extends over 16 amino acids. The V and J ends lost 0 bases and 4 bases, in that order; junction bases with no gene match: 6. Per the germline V gene, CDR1 is MNHNY and CDR2 is SVGAGI (reference sequence).

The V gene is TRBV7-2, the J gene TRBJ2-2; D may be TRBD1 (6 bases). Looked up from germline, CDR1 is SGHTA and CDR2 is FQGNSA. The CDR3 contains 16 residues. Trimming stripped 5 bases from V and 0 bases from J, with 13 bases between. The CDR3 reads CASSLLGASNTGELFF. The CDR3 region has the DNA TGTGCCAGCAGCCTCTTGGGGGCCTCGAACACCGGGGAGCTGTTTTTT.

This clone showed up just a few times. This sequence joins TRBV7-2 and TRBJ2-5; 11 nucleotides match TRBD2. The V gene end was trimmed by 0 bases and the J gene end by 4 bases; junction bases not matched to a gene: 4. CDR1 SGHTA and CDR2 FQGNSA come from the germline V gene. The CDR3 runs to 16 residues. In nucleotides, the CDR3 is TGTGCCAGCAGCTTAGCTAGCGGGAGGGGGGGAGAGACCCAGTACTTC. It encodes CASSLASGRGGETQYF.

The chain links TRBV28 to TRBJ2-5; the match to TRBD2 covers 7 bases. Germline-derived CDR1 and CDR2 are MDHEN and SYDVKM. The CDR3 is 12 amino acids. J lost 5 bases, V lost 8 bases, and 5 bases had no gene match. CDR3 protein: CASAGRMETQYF. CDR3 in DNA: TGTGCCAGCGCCGGGAGGATGGAGACCCAGTACTTC.

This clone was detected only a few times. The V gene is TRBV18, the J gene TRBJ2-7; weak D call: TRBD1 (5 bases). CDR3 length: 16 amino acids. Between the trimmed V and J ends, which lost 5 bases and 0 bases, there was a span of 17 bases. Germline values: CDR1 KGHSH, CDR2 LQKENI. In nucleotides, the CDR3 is TGTGCCAGCTCATCTGGACAAAGGGCTAGCTCCTACGAGCAGTACTTC. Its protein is CASSSGQRASSYEQYF.

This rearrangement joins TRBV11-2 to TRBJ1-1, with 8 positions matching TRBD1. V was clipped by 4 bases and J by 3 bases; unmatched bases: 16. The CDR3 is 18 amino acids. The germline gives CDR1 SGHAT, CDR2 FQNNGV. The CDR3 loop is CASSSPFRTGPWDTEAFF. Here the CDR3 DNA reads TGTGCCAGCAGCTCCCCATTCAGGACAGGGCCCTGGGACACTGAAGCTTTCTTT. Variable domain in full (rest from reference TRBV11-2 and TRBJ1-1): EAGVAQSPRYKIIEKRQSVAFWCNPISGHATLYWYQQILGQGPKLLIQFQNNGVVDDSQLPKDRFSAERLKGVDSTLKIQPAKLEDSAVYLCASSSPFRTGPWDTEAFFGQGTRLTVV.

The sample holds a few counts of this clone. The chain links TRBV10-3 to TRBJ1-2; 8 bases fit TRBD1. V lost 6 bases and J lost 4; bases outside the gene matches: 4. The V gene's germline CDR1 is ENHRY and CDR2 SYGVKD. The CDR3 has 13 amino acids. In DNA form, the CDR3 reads TGTGCCATCAGGGGGACAGGAGCCTATGGCTACACCTTC. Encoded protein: CAIRGTGAYGYTF.

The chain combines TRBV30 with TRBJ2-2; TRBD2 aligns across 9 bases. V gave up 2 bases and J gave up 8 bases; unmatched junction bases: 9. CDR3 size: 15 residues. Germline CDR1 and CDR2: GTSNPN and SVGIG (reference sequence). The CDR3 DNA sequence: TGTGCCTGGAGTCTTGGGACTAGCATATCGGGGGAGCTGTTTTTT. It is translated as CAWSLGTSISGELFF. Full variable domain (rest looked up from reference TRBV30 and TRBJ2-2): SQTIHQWPATLVQPVGSPLSLECTVEGTSNPNLYWYRQAAGRGLQLLFYSVGIGQISSEVPQNLSASRPQDRQFILSSKKLLLSDSGFYLCAWSLGTSISGELFFGEGSRLTVL.

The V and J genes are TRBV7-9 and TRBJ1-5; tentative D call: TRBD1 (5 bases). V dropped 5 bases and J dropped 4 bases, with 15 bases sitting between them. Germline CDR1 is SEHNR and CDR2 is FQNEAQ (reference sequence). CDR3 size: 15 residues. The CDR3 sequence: CASSPMGQDNQPQHF. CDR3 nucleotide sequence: TGTGCCAGCAGCCCAATGGGGCAGGATAATCAGCCCCAGCATTTT.

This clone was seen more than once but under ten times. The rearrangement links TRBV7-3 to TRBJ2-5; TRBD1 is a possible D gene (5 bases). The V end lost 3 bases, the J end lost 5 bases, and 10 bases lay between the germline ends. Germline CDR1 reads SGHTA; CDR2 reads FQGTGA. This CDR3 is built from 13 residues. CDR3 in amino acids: CASSLWQGETQYF. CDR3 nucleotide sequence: TGTGCCAGCAGCTTGTGGCAGGGTGAGACCCAGTACTTC.

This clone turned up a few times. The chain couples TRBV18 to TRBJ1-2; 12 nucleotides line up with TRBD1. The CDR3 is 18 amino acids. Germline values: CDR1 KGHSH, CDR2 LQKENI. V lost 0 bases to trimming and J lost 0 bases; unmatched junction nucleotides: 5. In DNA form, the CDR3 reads TGTGCCAGCTCACCACCCCCGGGACAGGGGGCTACTAACTATGGCTACACCTTC. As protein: CASSPPPGQGATNYGYTF.

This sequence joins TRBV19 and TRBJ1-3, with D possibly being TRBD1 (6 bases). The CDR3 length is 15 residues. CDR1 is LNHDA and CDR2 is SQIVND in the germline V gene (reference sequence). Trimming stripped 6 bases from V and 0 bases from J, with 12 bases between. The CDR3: CASRDSRISGNTIYF. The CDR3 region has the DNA TGTGCCAGTAGGGACAGTCGGATCTCTGGAAACACCATATATTTT.

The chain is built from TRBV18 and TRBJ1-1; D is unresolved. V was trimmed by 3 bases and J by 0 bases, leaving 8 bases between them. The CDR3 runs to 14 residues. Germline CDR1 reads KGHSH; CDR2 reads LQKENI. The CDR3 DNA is TGTGCCAGCTCACCCGGTTCTATGAACACTGAAGCTTTCTTT. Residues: CASSPGSMNTEAFF.

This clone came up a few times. The CDR3: CASSRTGVEQYF. CDR3 in DNA: TGTGCCAGCAGCAGGACAGGGGTCGAGCAGTACTTC. J is TRBJ2-7 and V is TRBV5-8, with 9 bases fitting TRBD1. V trimming: 4 bases; J trimming: 6 bases; junction bases outside the gene matches: 2. The CDR3 has 12 amino acids. The germline gives CDR1 SGHTS, CDR2 YDEGEE.

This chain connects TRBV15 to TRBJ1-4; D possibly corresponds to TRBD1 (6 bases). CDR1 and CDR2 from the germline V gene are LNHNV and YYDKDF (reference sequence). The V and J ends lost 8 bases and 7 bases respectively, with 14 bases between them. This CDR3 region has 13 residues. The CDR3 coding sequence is TGTGCCACCGAGAGGGGGTTTGGTGAAAAACTGTTTTTT. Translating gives CATERGFGEKLFF.

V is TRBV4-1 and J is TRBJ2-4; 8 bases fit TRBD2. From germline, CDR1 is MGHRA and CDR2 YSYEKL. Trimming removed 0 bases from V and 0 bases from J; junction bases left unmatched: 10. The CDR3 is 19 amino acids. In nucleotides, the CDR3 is TGCGCCAGCAGCCAAGAGTGGGGGGCGGGAGGATTAGCCAAAAACATTCAGTACTTC. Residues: CASSQEWGAGGLAKNIQYF.

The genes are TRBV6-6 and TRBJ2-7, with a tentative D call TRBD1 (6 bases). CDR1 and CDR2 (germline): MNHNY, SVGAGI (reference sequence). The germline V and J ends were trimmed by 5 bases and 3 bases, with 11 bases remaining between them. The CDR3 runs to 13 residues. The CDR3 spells CASSTGRGYEQYF. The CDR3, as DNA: TGTGCCAGCAGTACGGGCAGGGGCTACGAGCAGTACTTC.

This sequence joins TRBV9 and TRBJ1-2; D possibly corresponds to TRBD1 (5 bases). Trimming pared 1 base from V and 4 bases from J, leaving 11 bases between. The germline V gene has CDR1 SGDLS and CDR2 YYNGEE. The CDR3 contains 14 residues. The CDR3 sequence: CASSVLTAPYGYTF. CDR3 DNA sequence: TGTGCCAGCAGCGTATTGACAGCCCCCTATGGCTACACCTTC. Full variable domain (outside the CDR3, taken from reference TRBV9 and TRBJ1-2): DSGVTQTPKHLITATGQRVTLRCSPRSGDLSVYWYQQSLDQGLQFLIQYYNGEERAKGNILERFSAQQFPDLHSELNLSSLELGDSALYFCASSVLTAPYGYTFGSGTRLTVV.

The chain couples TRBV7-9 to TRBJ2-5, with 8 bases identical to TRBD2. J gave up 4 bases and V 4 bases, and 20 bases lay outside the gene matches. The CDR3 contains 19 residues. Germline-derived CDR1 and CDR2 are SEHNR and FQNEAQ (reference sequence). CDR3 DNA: TGTGCCAGCAGCTCCCCGCCGGGACTAGGGGGGACCATCCGAGAGACCCAGTACTTC. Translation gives CASSSPPGLGGTIRETQYF.

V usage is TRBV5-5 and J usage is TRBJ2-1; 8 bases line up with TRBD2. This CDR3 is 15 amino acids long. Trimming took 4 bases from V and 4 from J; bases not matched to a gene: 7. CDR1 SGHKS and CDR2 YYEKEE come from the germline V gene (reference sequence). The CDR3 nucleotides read TGTGCCAGCAGCCCCTTGGGCGGGGGGTACAATGAGCAGTTCTTC. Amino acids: CASSPLGGGYNEQFF.